This T cell receptor beta chain was recorded in a study of beta chain features in type 1 diabetes (dated by TCRdb to 2017 to 2018). About the investigation overall: No differences in mean age, gender distribution, total cell number or subset yield were found between patients and healthy donors. A total of roughly 110 million sorted cells were examined across all samples, and the number of cells per subset was strongly correlated with RNA yield. The study compared TCRB repertoires of sorted circulating CD4+ T cell subsets between recently diagnosed type 1 diabetes patients and matched healthy donors. Regulatory and stem cell-like memory subsets were obtained from only 8 patients and about eight healthy donors, while naive and central memory subsets were obtained from all 30 or so donors. General study outcomes and caveats: Fewer insertions and more nucleotide deletions at VDJ recombination sites were observed in patients with type 1 diabetes, implying thymic rearrangement abnormalities. Shorter templates might have been favored by PCR, but patient and control samples were amplified and corrected together, so both groups would have been affected equally by any skew. Sequencing cDNA rather than genomic DNA could over-represent highly expressing activated cells, although activation and CD3 levels did not differ between groups. A moderate but significant shortening of TCRB CDR3 length was observed in type 1 diabetes patients in all four CD4+ subsets. Naive, central memory and regulatory TCRB repertoires appeared more similar among patients than among healthy donors. Because small numbers of individuals were included in the HLA sub-analyses, any influence of HLA type on TCRB rearrangement was left unresolved.

The High Capacity cDNA Reverse Transcription Kit was used to reverse transcribe all of the isolated RNA, meaning that expressed TCRB transcripts were what got sequenced. Deep immunoSEQ sequencing was applied to naive, central memory and regulatory T cell samples, giving an average of roughly 3.3 million total reads per sample. Sorted cells were lysed in RLT buffer and RNA was extracted with DNase-treated RNeasy Micro or Mini kits, depending on cell number. To prevent cross-contamination, every cell subset was processed on its own, while patient and healthy donor samples were processed together. TCRB sequences were amplified from cDNA with the immunoSEQ multiplex PCR, producing 87-bp fragments spanning the CDR3 region. Sequencing of the amplicons was done on the Illumina HiSeq platform. In the paper's pipeline: Synthetic template baselines were used to correct PCR bias computationally, reads within Hamming distance 2 were collapsed, and singletons that could not be merged were discarded. By aligning reads against IMGT, V, D and J genes, CDR3 length, and insertions or deletions at six rearrangement sites were assigned. Within each subset, clonotype counts were normalized to sorted cell number, after which true diversity and Gini coefficients were computed with the tcR R package. The overlap coefficient, calculated on TCRB nucleotide sequences, was used to quantify repertoire sharing. Here the immuneACCESS table is served through TCRdb, limited to in-frame sequences with V and J called. Missing clones are a known gap in these copies; in checked studies unresolved V genes cover under half, and the rest lacks a known reason. The DNA was the basis for D and trimming; V, J and clone size are from that table. This sample holds 300,000 to 400,000 clones; roughly 8% were observed only once. Around 0.44% of the sample is taken by the ten largest.

A single peripheral blood draw of about 120 mL on average was collected from each donor into heparinised tubes. Using a panel that included CD45RO, CCR7, CD25, CD127, CD95 and CD27, naive, central memory, regulatory and stem cell-like memory CD4+ T cells were sorted on a BD FACSAria II. All sorted populations exceeded 95% purity. PBMCs were separated immediately by Lymphoprep density gradient centrifugation and were stained directly, without being cultured. To minimize batch effects, samples were stained and sorted in pairs, one healthy donor with one patient per experiment. The germline V gene (reference sequence) supplies CDR1 LNHDA and CDR2 SQIVND. V is shortened by 0 bases, J by 5 bases, and the region joining them spans 8 bases. Including cysteine and phenylalanine, the CDR3 has 14 amino acids. Only the CDR3 DNA stays, 42 bases, in frame from base 1. Of note for this clone: Its cognate antigen has yet to be identified. No base quality values were provided; no much bigger clone lies one nucleotide off.

The chain was built from TRBV19 and TRBJ2-1; confidence is insufficient to name the D gene. This sequence was found in a woman aged 18-30 years in good health. The sequencing input was central memory CD4+ T cells from blood. Here is the DNA: TGTGCCAGTAGTATAGATCCTCCAAACAATGAGCAGTTCTTC. It specifies CASSIDPPNNEQFF. The entire variable domain, with the stretches around the CDR3 drawn from the reference TRBV19 and TRBJ2-1 proteins, is DGGITQSPKYLFRKEGQNVTLSCEQNLNHDAMYWYRQDPGQGLRLIYYSQIVNDFQKGDIAEGYSVSREKKESFPLTVTSAQKNPTAFYLCASSIDPPNNEQFFGPGTRLTVL.